These 10 T cell receptor beta chains share one sample of origin, sequenced in a study of T cells in localized non-small cell lung cancer. The table came from immunoSEQ multiplex PCR; TCRdb's copy has only in-frame clones and leaves some out. This sample carries tens of thousands of clones, 80% to 90% of them seen once, and the ten largest clones take 22%. This specimen consisted of peripheral blood, obtained before any cancer treatment. The receptors shown here come from a man between 40 and 70 years old with stage I squamous cell lung carcinoma.

Worth noting for this clone: This CDR3 is also generated by other DNA sequences in the sample. V gene TRBV28 combines with J gene TRBJ1-5; D gene ambiguous. The ends were cut back, 2 bases at V and 0 bases at J, with 5 bases in the middle. Germline CDR1 is MDHEN and CDR2 is SYDVKM. The CDR3 length is 14 residues. The DNA of the CDR3 is TGTGCCAGCAGTTTAACCTATAGCAATCAGCCCCAGCATTTT. Its protein is CASSLTYSNQPQHF.

The V and J genes are TRBV7-2 and TRBJ1-4; possible D gene TRBD1, 6 bases. V dropped 3 bases and J dropped 8 bases, with 13 bases sitting between them. Germline values: CDR1 SGHTA, CDR2 FQGNSA. The CDR3 sequence is 14 residues long. DNA of the CDR3: TGTGCCAGCAGCTTTTACAGGGTCGGGGAAAAACTGTTTTTT. Residues: CASSFYRVGEKLFF.

The chain joins TRBV9 to TRBJ2-1; the match to TRBD2 covers 8 bases. Trimming removed 4 bases from V and 4 bases from J; junction bases left unmatched: 7. This CDR3 is built from 15 residues. Germline assignment: CDR1 SGDLS and CDR2 YYNGEE. The CDR3 bases are TGTGCCAGCAGCAAAAGCGGGAGTCTTTACAATGAGCAGTTCTTC. Its protein is CASSKSGSLYNEQFF. Drawing the rest from reference TRBV9 and TRBJ2-1, the complete variable domain is DSGVTQTPKHLITATGQRVTLRCSPRSGDLSVYWYQQSLDQGLQFLIQYYNGEERAKGNILERFSAQQFPDLHSELNLSSLELGDSALYFCASSKSGSLYNEQFFGPGTRLTVL.

This sequence joins TRBV6-5 and TRBJ2-3; possible D gene TRBD2, 6 bases. V lost 4 bases and J 6 bases, leaving 17 bases between the germline ends. The CDR3 runs 15 residues. Germline V gene lookup returns CDR1 MNHEY and CDR2 SVGAGI. The CDR3: CASSSSAGRGDTQYF. The DNA of the CDR3 is TGTGCCAGCAGTTCTAGCGCGGGGCGAGGGGATACGCAGTATTTT.

V usage is TRBV7-6 and J usage is TRBJ1-5; TRBD1 might be the D (5 bases). The germline V and J ends were trimmed by 2 bases and 9 bases, with 14 bases remaining between them. CDR1 is SGHVS, CDR2 FNYEAQ, per germline. CDR3 length: 14 amino acids. The CDR3 DNA sequence: TGTGCCAGCAGCTTAAGGGACTCTAGTGGGCCCCAGCATTTT. Protein: CASSLRDSSGPQHF. Based on the CDR3 plus reference TRBV7-6 and TRBJ1-5, the full variable domain is GAGVSQSPRYKVTKRGQDVALRCDPISGHVSLYWYRQALGQGPEFLTYFNYEAQQDKSGLPNDRFSAERPEGSISTLTIQRTEQRDSAMYRCASSLRDSSGPQHFGDGTRLSIL.

The rearrangement joins TRBV9 to TRBJ1-2; D is unresolved. The CDR3 consists of 13 residues. The V end was cut by 6 bases, the J end by 5 bases, with 14 bases between. CDR1 is SGDLS and CDR2 is YYNGEE in the germline V gene. DNA for the CDR3: TGTGCCAGCACCGTGGGCCCTTCTTATGGCTACACCTTC. Translated: CASTVGPSYGYTF.

This chain links TRBV4-1 with TRBJ1-5; tentatively, D is TRBD1 (6 bases). Per germline, CDR1 MGHRA and CDR2 YSYEKL. V was shortened by 2 bases and J by 4 bases, with 15 bases between the two germline ends. The CDR3 has 16 amino acids. CDR3 sequence: CASSQQGSGLNQPQHF. The DNA of the CDR3 is TGCGCCAGCAGCCAACAGGGGAGCGGGTTGAATCAGCCCCAGCATTTT.

CDR3 region: CASSLTPTYTDTQYF. The CDR3 nucleotides read TGTGCCAGCAGCTTAACGCCGACCTACACAGATACGCAGTATTTT. The chain joins TRBV7-2 to TRBJ2-3; no reliable D call. The germline V gene has CDR1 SGHTA and CDR2 FQGNSA. The CDR3 has 15 residues. V shed 2 bases and J shed 2 bases, with 11 bases lying between them.

CDR3 nucleotides: TGTGCCAGCAGCGTAGTTGGCAGGGGGTTCGATGAGCAGTTCTTC. Its protein product is CASSVVGRGFDEQFF. This chain uses TRBV9 with TRBJ2-1, with TRBD1 matching 7 bases. Germline V gene sequence: CDR1 SGDLS, CDR2 YYNGEE. The trim removed 0 bases at V and 8 bases at J, leaving 8 bases unmatched. The CDR3 runs 15 residues.

The gene calls are TRBV5-1 and TRBJ2-3; D uncertain. V was clipped by 0 bases and J by 2 bases, with 13 bases between them. Germline V gene sequence: CDR1 SGHRS, CDR2 YFSETQ. The CDR3 is made up of 16 amino acids. The CDR3 coding sequence is TGCGCCAGCAGCTTGGGGCCCCCGGTCGCCACAGATACGCAGTATTTT. Translation gives CASSLGPPVATDTQYF.